A single sample gave rise to the 18 T cell receptor beta chains below, sequenced in a study of spatial heterogeneity in lung cancer. TCRdb re-derived calls from the 5' RACE reads in MiXCR, one entry per CDR3 protein. The sample lists about 14,000 distinct CDR3 sequences, about 4.8% seen once, with around 18% in the top ten. Stated time point: sample taken at primary tumor resection. Study-wide points: It was found that expanded intratumoral alpha and beta TCR counts tracked tumor mutation counts.

Antigens for these TCRs are unknown. This specimen was lung tumor tissue, taken at surgery. The receptors were sampled from a female donor with early-stage non-small cell lung cancer.

This clonotype was observed at least ten times. With the library built for alpha chains, this beta chain is off target and its frequency is not meaningful. The genes are TRBV7-6 and TRBJ1-1; D uncertain. V lost 1 base, J lost 3 bases, and 9 bases lay in between. This CDR3 is 14 amino acids long. Germline V CDR1 and CDR2: SGHVS, FNYEAQ. CDR3 loop: CASSLDPRDTEAFF. As DNA, the CDR3 is TGTGCCAGCAGCTTAGACCCTAGGGACACTGAAGCTTTCTTT.

By proportion, this clonotype is medium-sized. The library was built for alpha chains, so this beta chain is an off-target read and its size means little. The CDR3 reads CSARPIGGYTDTQYF. CDR3 bases: TGCAGTGCTAGACCCATCGGGGGATACACAGATACGCAGTATTTT. This chain uses TRBV20-1 with TRBJ2-3; TRBD2 might be the D (6 bases). V was cut by 2 bases and J by 2 bases, with 14 bases left in between. CDR3 length: 15 residues. Germline V gene sequence: CDR1 DFQATT, CDR2 SNEGSKA (reference sequence).

This clonotype has ten or more counts. The size of this beta chain means little, since it is a stray read in a library made for alpha chains. CDR3 nucleotide sequence: TGCAGTGCTGGACTTTTCGGGACCAGGGGGGAAAAACTGTTTTTT. Protein product: CSAGLFGTRGEKLFF. The V gene is TRBV20-1, the J gene TRBJ1-4; 7 nucleotides line up with TRBD1. The junction had 14 bases not matched to a gene; V was cut back by 5 bases and J by 8 bases. Germline loops: CDR1 DFQATT, CDR2 SNEGSKA (reference sequence). The CDR3 contains 15 residues.

Ten or more counts support this clonotype. This beta chain was picked up by a library intended for alpha chains and is off target, so its count carries little meaning. The genes are TRBV7-2 and TRBJ2-7; no reliable D call. There are 13 residues in the CDR3. Per the germline V gene, CDR1 is SGHTA and CDR2 is FQGNSA. V dropped 5 bases and J dropped 5 bases, with 13 bases sitting between them. CDR3 protein: CASSPLEWDEQYF. As DNA, the CDR3 is TGTGCCAGCAGCCCCCTGGAGTGGGACGAGCAGTACTTC.

This clonotype is deemed medium-sized. In a library made to pick up alpha chains, this beta chain is a stray read with a size that means little. V usage is TRBV12-3 or TRBV12-4 and J usage is TRBJ2-3; no firm D call. V was clipped by 7 bases and J by 2 bases, with 13 bases between them. The CDR3 length is 14 residues. The CDR3 spells CASTRNSFTDTQYF. In DNA form, the CDR3 reads TGTGCCAGCACCCGGAACAGCTTCACAGATACGCAGTATTTT.

This clonotype was observed at least ten times. This beta chain represents an off-target read in a library built for alpha chains; its size is of limited meaning. The chain is built from TRBV10-3 and TRBJ2-1, with a possible D match to TRBD2 (7 bases). Trimming removed 4 bases at V and 7 bases at J, with 17 bases between. Germline lookup yields CDR1 ENHRY and CDR2 SYGVKD. The CDR3 is 15 residues long. Written as DNA, the CDR3 is TGTGCCATCAGTGGCCGGAGGGGGGGCGAGAATGAGCAGTTCTTC. This encodes CAISGRRGGENEQFF.

This clonotype has ten or more counts. A library made for alpha chains picked up this beta chain off target, so its size means little. The V gene is TRBV7-2, the J gene TRBJ2-3; D uncertain. The CDR3 has 14 residues. Trimming pared 8 bases from V and 6 bases from J, leaving 18 bases between. Germline assignment: CDR1 SGHTA and CDR2 FQGNSA. The CDR3, as DNA: TGTGCCAGCGCGTACGTCCCCTCGTCTGATACGCAGTATTTT. Its translation: CASAYVPSSDTQYF.

At least ten counts were recorded for this clonotype. For a library built for alpha chains, this beta chain is a stray read; little rests on its size. The chain combines TRBV3-1 with TRBJ1-1; D unresolved. Germline values: CDR1 LGHDT, CDR2 YNNKEL (reference sequence). CDR3 length: 10 residues. Trimming took off 2 bases at V and 11 bases at J, with 6 bases between the two ends. CDR3 residues: CASSQPGAFF. CDR3 sequence (DNA): TGTGCCAGCAGCCAACCCGGGGCTTTCTTT.

This clonotype was recorded many times. For a library built for alpha chains, this beta chain is a stray read; little rests on its size. The genes are TRBV10-1 and TRBJ2-3; D unclear. The length of the CDR3 is 16 residues. The V end was cut by 0 bases, the J end by 2 bases, with 12 bases between. Germline CDR1 WNHNN, CDR2 SYGVQD (reference sequence). CDR3 loop: CASSESFVGNTDTQYF. The CDR3 nucleotides are TGCGCCAGCAGTGAGTCCTTCGTGGGGAACACAGATACGCAGTATTTT.

This clonotype was recorded many times. For a library built for alpha chains, this beta chain is a stray read; little rests on its size. The chain uses TRBV9 and TRBJ1-1; D perhaps matches TRBD1 (6 bases). CDR1 SGDLS and CDR2 YYNGEE come from the germline V gene. V was clipped by 4 bases and J by 3 bases, with 19 bases between them. The CDR3 is 16 residues long. The CDR3 reads CASSPLRGMGDTEAFF. As DNA, the CDR3 is TGTGCCAGCAGCCCCCTCAGGGGAATGGGAGACACTGAAGCTTTCTTT.

This clonotype was seen repeatedly, ten times or more. Being off target in a library aimed at alpha chains, this beta chain has a size of little meaning. The chain is built from TRBV6-1 and TRBJ1-2; D gene unclear. CDR3 length: 10 residues. CDR1 and CDR2 from the germline V gene are MNHNS and SASEGT. The V gene lost 6 bases and the J gene lost 8 bases, with 7 bases spanning the gap. Written as DNA, the CDR3 is TGTGCCAGCAGCGGATGGGGCTACACCTTC. Its translation: CASSGWGYTF.

Many counts were recorded for this clonotype. This beta chain is off target for a library built for alpha chains, so its abundance means little. The rearrangement links TRBV20-1 to TRBJ2-3; D is perhaps TRBD2 (5 bases). This CDR3 is 11 amino acids long. Germline V gene data show CDR1 as DFQATT and CDR2 as SNEGSKA (reference sequence). V was clipped by 6 bases and J by 12 bases, with 16 bases between them. The CDR3 is CSASLDTAQYF. As DNA, the CDR3 is TGCAGTGCGTCACTAGATACGGCACAGTATTTT.

This clonotype has at least ten counts. Since it is a stray read in a library aimed at alpha chains, this beta chain has a size that is not meaningful. The V call is TRBV18, the J call TRBJ2-3; D unclear. The CDR3 has 15 amino acids. The germline CDR1 and CDR2 sequences are KGHSH and LQKENI. V gave up 0 bases and J gave up 6 bases, with 13 bases separating them. The CDR3 sequence: CASSPPVLWDDTQYF. The CDR3 nucleotides read TGTGCCAGCTCACCACCTGTGCTTTGGGATGATACGCAGTATTTT.

This clonotype was seen many times. Found in a library prepared for alpha chains, this beta chain is an off-target read, and its abundance has little meaning. V and J are TRBV6-1 and TRBJ1-2, with a tentative D call TRBD1 (5 bases). CDR3 length equals 15 residues. Germline-derived CDR1 and CDR2 are MNHNS and SASEGT. Trimming took off 1 base at V and 2 bases at J, with 11 bases between the two ends. The CDR3 DNA reads as TGTGCCAGCAGTGAAGGTATGGGACTCAACTATGGCTACACCTTC. Its translation is CASSEGMGLNYGYTF.

There are many counts of this clonotype. Since the library was made to target alpha chains, this beta chain is a stray read and its abundance is not meaningful. This chain joins TRBV6-1 and TRBJ1-5, with 9 bases that match TRBD1. Trimming at V came to 6 bases and at J to 0 bases, leaving 6 bases not matched to a gene. Looked up from germline, CDR1 is MNHNS and CDR2 is SASEGT. This CDR3 has 16 residues. This chain's CDR3 is CASRGQGPHSNQPQHF. CDR3 nucleotide sequence: TGTGCCAGCAGAGGACAGGGGCCACATAGCAATCAGCCCCAGCATTTT.

This clonotype was observed at least ten times. Within a library made for alpha chains, this beta chain is off target, and its count is uninformative. The gene calls are TRBV5-5 and TRBJ2-7, with D perhaps TRBD1 (6 bases). Germline CDR1 and CDR2: SGHKS and YYEKEE (reference sequence). The CDR3 length is 14 residues. Between the trimmed V and J ends, which lost 0 bases and 2 bases, there was a span of 9 bases. The CDR3, as DNA: TGTGCCAGCAGCTTGGGTACAGGGCCCTACGAGCAGTACTTC. Translated: CASSLGTGPYEQYF.

Many counts were recorded for this clonotype. This beta chain lies outside the target of a library built for alpha chains; its clone size means little. The chain combines TRBV20-1 with TRBJ1-1; no firm D call. CDR3 length equals 15 residues. Trimming removed 1 base at V and 2 bases at J, with 14 bases between. Germline V gene lookup returns CDR1 DFQATT and CDR2 SNEGSKA (reference sequence). The CDR3, as DNA: TGCAGTGCTAGAGTTAGGGCACAGACCAACACTGAAGCTTTCTTT. Translating it yields CSARVRAQTNTEAFF.

The sample holds many counts of this clonotype. A library prepared for alpha chains yielded this beta chain as an off-target read; its size is of little meaning. This chain links TRBV20-1 with TRBJ1-5; D is unresolved. The V end was cut by 1 base, the J end by 0 bases, with 19 bases between. There are 18 residues in the CDR3. The germline gives CDR1 DFQATT, CDR2 SNEGSKA (reference sequence). CDR3 residues: CSARAPGLPPLSNQPQHF. The CDR3 nucleotides read TGCAGTGCTAGAGCCCCGGGGTTACCCCCCCTTAGCAATCAGCCCCAGCATTTT.